This TCR beta chain was obtained from a study of cytomegalovirus exposure and HLA in healthy donors. The CDR3 spans 16 residues. Germline CDR1 reads MNHNY; CDR2 reads SVGAGI (reference sequence). With 0 bases removed from V and 8 bases from J, the gap between germline ends came to 17 bases. About this clone: What it binds is unknown.

Study-wide results and limits: 87-base-pair reads could not separate some V segments, including TRBV6-2 and TRBV6-3. Common viral pathogens (according to a later analysis) appeared linked to several of the most significant clusters.

A multiplex PCR was run with 60 Vbeta primers and 13 Jbeta primers. This table comes from immunoSEQ multiplex PCR, and its TCRdb copy is limited to in-frame clones, with some not included. Here the sample spans approximately 160,000 clones, around 77% being singletons. The chain is built from TRBV6-6 and TRBJ2-1; the D is unclear. The sample was PBMCs. The TCR was taken from a woman between 50 and 59 years old in good health and CMV-seropositive. The CDR3 protein is CASSYSKSLVTHEQFF. CDR3 DNA: TGTGCCAGCAGTTACTCGAAGTCGCTAGTTACCCATGAGCAGTTCTTC.